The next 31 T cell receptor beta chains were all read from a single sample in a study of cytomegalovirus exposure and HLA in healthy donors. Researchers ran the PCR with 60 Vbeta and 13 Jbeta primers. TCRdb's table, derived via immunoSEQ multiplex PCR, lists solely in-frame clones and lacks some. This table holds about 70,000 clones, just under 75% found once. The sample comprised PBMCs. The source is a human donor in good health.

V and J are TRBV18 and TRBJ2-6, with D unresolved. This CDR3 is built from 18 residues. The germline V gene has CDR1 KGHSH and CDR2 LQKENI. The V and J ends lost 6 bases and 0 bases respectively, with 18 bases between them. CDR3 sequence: CASSPPAGKSSGANVLTF. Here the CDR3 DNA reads TGTGCCAGCTCTCCGCCGGCAGGAAAAAGCTCTGGGGCCAACGTCCTGACTTTC.

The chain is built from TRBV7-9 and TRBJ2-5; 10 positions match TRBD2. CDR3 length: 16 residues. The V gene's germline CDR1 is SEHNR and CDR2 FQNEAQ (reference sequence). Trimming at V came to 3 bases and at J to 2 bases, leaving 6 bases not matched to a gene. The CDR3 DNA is TGTGCCAGCAGCTTTAGTAGCGGGAGGCCTCAAGAGACCCAGTACTTC. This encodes CASSFSSGRPQETQYF.

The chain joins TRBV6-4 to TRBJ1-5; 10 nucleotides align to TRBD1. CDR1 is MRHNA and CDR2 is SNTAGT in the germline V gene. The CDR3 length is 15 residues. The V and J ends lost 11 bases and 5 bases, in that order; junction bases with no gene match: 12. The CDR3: CALTAGQGVDQPQHF. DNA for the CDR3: TGTGCCTTGACTGCAGGACAGGGGGTTGATCAGCCCCAGCATTTT.

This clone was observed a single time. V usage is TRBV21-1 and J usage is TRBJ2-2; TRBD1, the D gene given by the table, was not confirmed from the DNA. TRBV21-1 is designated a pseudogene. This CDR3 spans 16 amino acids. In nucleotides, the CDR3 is TGTGCCAGCAGCAAAGTTACAGGGGAAAACACCGGGGAGCTGTTTTTT. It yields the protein CASSKVTGENTGELFF.

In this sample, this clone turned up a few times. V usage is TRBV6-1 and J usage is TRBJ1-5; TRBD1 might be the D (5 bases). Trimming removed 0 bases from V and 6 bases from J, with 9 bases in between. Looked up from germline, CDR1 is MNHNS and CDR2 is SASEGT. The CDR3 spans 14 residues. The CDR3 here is CASSEAQRGQPQHF. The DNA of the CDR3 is TGTGCCAGCAGTGAAGCGCAAAGGGGTCAGCCCCAGCATTTT.

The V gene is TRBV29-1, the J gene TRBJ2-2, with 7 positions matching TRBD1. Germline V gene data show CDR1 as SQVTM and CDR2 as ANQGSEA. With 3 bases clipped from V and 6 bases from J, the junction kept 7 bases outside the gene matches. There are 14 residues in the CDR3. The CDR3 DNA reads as TGCAGCGTTGATGTGACAGGGAAGGCCGGGGAGCTGTTTTTT. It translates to CSVDVTGKAGELFF.

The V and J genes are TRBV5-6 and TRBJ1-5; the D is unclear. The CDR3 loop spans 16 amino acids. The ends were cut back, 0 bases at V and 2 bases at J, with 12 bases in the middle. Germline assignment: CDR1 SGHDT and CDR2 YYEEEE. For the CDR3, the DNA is TGTGCCAGCAGCTTGGCCCGAGAATTTGGCAATCAGCCCCAGCATTTT. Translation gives CASSLAREFGNQPQHF.

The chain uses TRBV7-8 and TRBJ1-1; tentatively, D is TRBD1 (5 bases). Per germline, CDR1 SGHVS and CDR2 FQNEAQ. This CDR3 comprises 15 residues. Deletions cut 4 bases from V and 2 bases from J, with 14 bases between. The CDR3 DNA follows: TGTGCCAGCAGCTCTTTCGGAGGGGTTAACACTGAAGCTTTCTTT. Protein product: CASSSFGGVNTEAFF.

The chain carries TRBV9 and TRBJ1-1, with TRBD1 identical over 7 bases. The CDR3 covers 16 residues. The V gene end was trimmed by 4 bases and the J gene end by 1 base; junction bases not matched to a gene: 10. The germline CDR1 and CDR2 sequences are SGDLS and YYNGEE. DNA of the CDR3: TGTGCCAGCAGCCCTCACGGCCGGGACAGGAACACTGAAGCTTTCTTT. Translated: CASSPHGRDRNTEAFF.

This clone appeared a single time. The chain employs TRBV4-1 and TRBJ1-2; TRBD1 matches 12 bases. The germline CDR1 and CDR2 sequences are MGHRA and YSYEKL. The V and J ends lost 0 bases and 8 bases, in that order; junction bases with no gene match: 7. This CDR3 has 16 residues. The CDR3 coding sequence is TGCGCCAGCAGCCAAGAGCCCGGGGACAGGGGGCAAGGCTACACCTTC. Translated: CASSQEPGDRGQGYTF.

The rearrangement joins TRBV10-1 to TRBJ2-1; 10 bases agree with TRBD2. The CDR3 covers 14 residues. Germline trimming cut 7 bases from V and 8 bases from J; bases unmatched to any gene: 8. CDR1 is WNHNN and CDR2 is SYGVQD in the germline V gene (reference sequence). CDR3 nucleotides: TGCGCCAGCAACCCTAGCGGGAGATTCGATGAGCAGTTCTTC. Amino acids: CASNPSGRFDEQFF.

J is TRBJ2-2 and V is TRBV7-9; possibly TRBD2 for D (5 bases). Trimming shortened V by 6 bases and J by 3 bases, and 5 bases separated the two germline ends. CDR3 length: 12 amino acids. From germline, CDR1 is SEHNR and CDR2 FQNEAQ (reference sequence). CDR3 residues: CASRRDTGELFF. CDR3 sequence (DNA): TGTGCCAGCAGGAGGGACACCGGGGAGCTGTTTTTT.

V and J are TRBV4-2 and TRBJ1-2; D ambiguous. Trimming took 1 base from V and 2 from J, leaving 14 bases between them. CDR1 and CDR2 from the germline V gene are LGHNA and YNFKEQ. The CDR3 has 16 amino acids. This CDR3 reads CASSQGPTDTNYGYTF. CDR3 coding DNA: TGTGCCAGCAGCCAAGGACCTACAGATACCAACTATGGCTACACCTTC.

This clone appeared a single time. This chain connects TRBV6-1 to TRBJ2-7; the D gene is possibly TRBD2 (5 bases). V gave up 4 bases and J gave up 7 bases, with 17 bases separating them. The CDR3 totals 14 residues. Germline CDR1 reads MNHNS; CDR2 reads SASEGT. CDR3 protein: CASSVGRFPGEQYF. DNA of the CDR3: TGTGCCAGCAGTGTCGGCCGTTTCCCGGGGGAGCAGTACTTC.

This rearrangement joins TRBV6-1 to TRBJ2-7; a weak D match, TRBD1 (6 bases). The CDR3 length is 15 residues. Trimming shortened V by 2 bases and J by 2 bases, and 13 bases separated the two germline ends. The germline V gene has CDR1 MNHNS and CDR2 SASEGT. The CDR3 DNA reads TGTGCCAGCAGTGAAAGCGGCAGGGGCCCCTACGAGCAGTACTTC. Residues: CASSESGRGPYEQYF.

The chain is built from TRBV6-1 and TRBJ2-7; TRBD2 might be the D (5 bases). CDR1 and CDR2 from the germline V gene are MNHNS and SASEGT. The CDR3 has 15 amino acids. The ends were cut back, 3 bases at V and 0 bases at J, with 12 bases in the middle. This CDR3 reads CASSERAASSYEQYF. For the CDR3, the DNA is TGTGCCAGCAGTGAGAGAGCGGCAAGCTCCTACGAGCAGTACTTC.

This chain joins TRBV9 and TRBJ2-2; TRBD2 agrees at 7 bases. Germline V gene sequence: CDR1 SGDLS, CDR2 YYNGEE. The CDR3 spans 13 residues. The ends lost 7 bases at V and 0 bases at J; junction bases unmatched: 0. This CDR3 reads CASRGANTGELFF. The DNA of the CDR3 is TGTGCCAGCCGGGGGGCGAACACCGGGGAGCTGTTTTTT.

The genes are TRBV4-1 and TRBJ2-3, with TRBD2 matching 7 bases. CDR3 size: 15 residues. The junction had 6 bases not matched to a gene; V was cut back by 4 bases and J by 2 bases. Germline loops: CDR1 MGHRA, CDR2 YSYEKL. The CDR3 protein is CASSLSSGFTDTQYF. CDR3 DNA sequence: TGCGCCAGCAGCCTCTCTAGCGGATTCACAGATACGCAGTATTTT.

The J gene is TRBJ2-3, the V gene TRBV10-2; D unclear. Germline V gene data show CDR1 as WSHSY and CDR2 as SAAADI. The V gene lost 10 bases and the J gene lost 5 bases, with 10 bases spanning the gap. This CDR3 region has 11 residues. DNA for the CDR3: TGCGCCACCTCTTCTCGAGATACGCAGTATTTT. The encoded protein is CATSSRDTQYF.

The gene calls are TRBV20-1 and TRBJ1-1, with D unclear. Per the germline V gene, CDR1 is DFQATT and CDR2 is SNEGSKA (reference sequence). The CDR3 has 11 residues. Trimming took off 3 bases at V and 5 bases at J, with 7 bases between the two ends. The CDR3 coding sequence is TGCAGTGCTAGCTCGGGGACTGAAGCTTTCTTT. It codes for CSASSGTEAFF.

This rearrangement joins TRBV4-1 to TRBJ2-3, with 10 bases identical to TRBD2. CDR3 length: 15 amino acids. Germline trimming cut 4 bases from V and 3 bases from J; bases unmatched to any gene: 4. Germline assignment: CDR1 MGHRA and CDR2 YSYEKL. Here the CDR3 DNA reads TGCGCCAGCAGCCCTTCGGGACTAGCGACAGATACGCAGTATTTT. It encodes CASSPSGLATDTQYF.

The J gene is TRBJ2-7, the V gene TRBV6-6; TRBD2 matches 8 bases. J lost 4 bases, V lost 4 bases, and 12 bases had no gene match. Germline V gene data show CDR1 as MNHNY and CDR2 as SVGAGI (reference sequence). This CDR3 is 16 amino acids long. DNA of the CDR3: TGTGCCAGCAGTTTACGGGGGGGTAGCGGAATATACGAGCAGTACTTC. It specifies CASSLRGGSGIYEQYF.

CDR3 DNA sequence: TGTGCCAGCAGTTACGGGAACGTGGACAGGGGAGAAAAACTGTTTTTT. Protein product: CASSYGNVDRGEKLFF. The gene calls are TRBV6-6 and TRBJ1-4; TRBD1 matches 9 bases. CDR1 is MNHNY, CDR2 SVGAGI, per germline (reference sequence). Losses at the gene ends were 2 bases for V and 8 bases for J; bases not matched to a gene: 9. This CDR3 spans 16 amino acids.

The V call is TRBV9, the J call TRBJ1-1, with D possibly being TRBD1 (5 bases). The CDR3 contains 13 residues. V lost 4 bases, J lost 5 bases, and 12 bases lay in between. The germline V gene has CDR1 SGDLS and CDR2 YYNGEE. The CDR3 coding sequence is TGTGCCAGCAGCCCTCGGCCAGGGACTGAAGCTTTCTTT. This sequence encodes CASSPRPGTEAFF.

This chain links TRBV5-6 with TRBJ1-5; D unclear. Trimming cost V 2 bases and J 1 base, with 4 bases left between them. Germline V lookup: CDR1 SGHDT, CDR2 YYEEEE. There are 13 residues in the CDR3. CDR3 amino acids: CASSLASNQPQHF. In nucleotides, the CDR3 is TGTGCCAGCAGCTTAGCCAGCAATCAGCCCCAGCATTTT.

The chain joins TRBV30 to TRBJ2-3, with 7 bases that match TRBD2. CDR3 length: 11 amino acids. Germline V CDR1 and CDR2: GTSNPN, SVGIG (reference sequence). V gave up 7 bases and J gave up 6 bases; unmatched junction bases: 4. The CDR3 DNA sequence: TGTGCCTCAGGACTAGTTGATACGCAGTATTTT. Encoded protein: CASGLVDTQYF. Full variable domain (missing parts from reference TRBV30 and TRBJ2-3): SQTIHQWPATLVQPVGSPLSLECTVEGTSNPNLYWYRQAAGRGLQLLFYSVGIGQISSEVPQNLSASRPQDRQFILSSKKLLLSDSGFYLCASGLVDTQYFGPGTRLTVL.

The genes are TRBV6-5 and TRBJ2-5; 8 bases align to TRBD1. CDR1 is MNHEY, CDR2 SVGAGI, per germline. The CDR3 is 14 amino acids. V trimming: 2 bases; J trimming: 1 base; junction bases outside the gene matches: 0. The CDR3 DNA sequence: TGTGCCAGCAGTTACGGGACAGGCCAAGAGACCCAGTACTTC. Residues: CASSYGTGQETQYF.

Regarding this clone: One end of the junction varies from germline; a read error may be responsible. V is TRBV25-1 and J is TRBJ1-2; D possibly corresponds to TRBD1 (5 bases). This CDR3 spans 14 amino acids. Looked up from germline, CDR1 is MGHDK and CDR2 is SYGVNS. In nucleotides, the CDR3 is TGTGCCAGCAGTAGTGGAGGACAACTGGGAGGCTACCCCTTC. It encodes CASSSGGQLGGYPF.

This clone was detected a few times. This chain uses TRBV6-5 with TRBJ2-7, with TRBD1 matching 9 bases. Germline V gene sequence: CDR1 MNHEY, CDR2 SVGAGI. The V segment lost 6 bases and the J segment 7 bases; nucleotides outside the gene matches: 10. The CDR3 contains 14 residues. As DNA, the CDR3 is TGTGCCAGCAGAGCCGGGACAGGGTCAAGGGAGCAGTACTTC. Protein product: CASRAGTGSREQYF.

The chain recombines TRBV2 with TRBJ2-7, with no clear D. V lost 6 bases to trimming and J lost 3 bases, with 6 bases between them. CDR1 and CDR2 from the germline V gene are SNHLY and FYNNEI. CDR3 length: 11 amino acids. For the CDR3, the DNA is TGTGCCAGCAGACAGAGCTACGAGCAGTACTTC. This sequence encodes CASRQSYEQYF.

The CDR3 DNA follows: TGTGCCAGCAGCCGAGCGGGAGACTCCTACAATGAGCAGTTCTTC. Protein: CASSRAGDSYNEQFF. The chain joins TRBV7-2 to TRBJ2-1, with TRBD2 matching over 8 bases. The CDR3 has 15 amino acids. V lost 5 bases to trimming and J lost 0 bases; unmatched junction nucleotides: 3. CDR1 and CDR2 from the germline V gene are SGHTA and FQGNSA.